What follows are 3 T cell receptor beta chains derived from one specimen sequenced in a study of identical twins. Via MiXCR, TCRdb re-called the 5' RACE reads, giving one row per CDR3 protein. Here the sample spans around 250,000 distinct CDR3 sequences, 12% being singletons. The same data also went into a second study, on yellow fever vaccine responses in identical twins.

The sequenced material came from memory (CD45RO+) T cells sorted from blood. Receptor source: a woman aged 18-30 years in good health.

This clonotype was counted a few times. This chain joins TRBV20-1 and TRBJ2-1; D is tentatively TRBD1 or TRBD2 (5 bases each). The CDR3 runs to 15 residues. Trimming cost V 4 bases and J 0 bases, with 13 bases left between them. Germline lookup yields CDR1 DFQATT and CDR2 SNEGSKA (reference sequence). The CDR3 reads CSAKGAGSSYNEQFF. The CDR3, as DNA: TGCAGTGCTAAAGGGGCGGGCAGCTCCTACAATGAGCAGTTCTTC.

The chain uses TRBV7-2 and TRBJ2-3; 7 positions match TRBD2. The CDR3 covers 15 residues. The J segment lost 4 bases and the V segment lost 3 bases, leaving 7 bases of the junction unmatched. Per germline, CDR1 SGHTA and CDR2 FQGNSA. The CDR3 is CASSFQSGNSDTQYF. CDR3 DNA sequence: TGTGCCAGCAGCTTTCAAAGCGGGAACTCAGATACGCAGTATTTT.

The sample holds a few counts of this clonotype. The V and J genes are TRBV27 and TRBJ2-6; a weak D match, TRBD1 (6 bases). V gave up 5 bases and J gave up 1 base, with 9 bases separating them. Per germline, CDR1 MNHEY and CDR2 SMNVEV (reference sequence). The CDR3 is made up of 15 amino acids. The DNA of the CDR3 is TGTGCCAGCAGTAAAACAGGGTCTGGGGCCAACGTCCTGACTTTC. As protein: CASSKTGSGANVLTF.